This T cell receptor (beta chain) stems from a study of cytomegalovirus exposure and HLA in healthy donors (dated by TCRdb to the late 2010s). At the level of the whole study: An earlier analysis of 587 of the donors reported 276 Gb of sequence data and around 100 million unique TCR beta sequences obtained from about 180 million T cells. Both class I and class II loci were covered by HLA typing, at four-digit resolution. A later genetic analysis used genome-wide SNP genotypes for about 55% of the 666 donors, treating that subset as a discovery cohort. A handful of DR-DQ haplotypes were handled as single units for association and clustering because linkage in the cohort was strong. An earlier analysis of around 580 of the donors used high-throughput TCR beta sequencing to judge whether each TCR beta V gene segment behaved as functional or pseudogenic. An early release that covered about 600 HLA-typed donors contained around 300 gigabases of sequencing data and 75 million to 100 million unique TCR sequences. On average, roughly 240,000 unique TCR beta nucleotide sequences were sequenced per donor among 398 genotyped donors of the cohort, with roughly 19% of those sequences being non-productive. All discovery cohort repertoires had been generated using a single sequencing platform. Donor age, sex, ethnicity and CMV serostatus were collected together with the repertoire data. The aim of the study was to test whether cataloging public T cell receptors could identify signatures of past pathogen exposure. The T cell repertoires of some 670 subjects were profiled by immunosequencing and related to cytomegalovirus serostatus. The number of donors typed differed by locus, with about 629-630 for A, B, C, DRB1 and DQB1, roughly 520 for DQA1, approximately 570 for DPA1, and approximately 470 for DPB1. Of the 300 to 500 genotyped donors, approximately 81% were placed in the genetic ancestry cluster associated with self-reported Caucasian donors. Rather than using new phenotypic data, the later analysis identified candidate immune exposures from TCR beta sequences and from how often those sequences occurred across donors. The study combined high-throughput TCR immunosequencing, statistical association of individual TCRs with disease status, and machine learning to predict cytomegalovirus infection status. Along with the roughly 700-subject first cohort, a separate validation cohort of over a hundred different subjects was used. A later analysis re-analyzed previously published TCR beta repertoires from roughly 600 donors and added high-resolution HLA genotyping to study TCR occurrence patterns. The full study reports these points: In a later analysis, HLA-associated TCR beta chains were found to be more clonally expanded and to have lower generation probabilities than equally common non-associated chains. In vitro tests confirmed that a few of the cytomegalovirus-associated TCR beta chains recognize cytomegalovirus antigens. Because counts were too low, seventeen rarely observed V segments, including chromosome 9 orphons, were left out of the earlier analysis of a few hundred of the donors. According to a later analysis, most CMV-associated TCR beta chains appeared to be HLA-restricted, and the HLA associations seemed to be driven largely by CMV exposure. According to a later genetic analysis, donors in an Asian-associated ancestry cluster had fewer N-insertions in productive TCRs than the roughly 700-donor mean. The 87-base-pair reads could not distinguish some IMGT-functional V segments, including TRBV6-2 and TRBV6-3, so those segments were excluded. Immune exposure information for the cohort was limited to CMV serostatus. Broadly in line with IMGT annotations, most TCR beta V segments showed up in productive rearrangements about 87% or about 30% of the time in an earlier analysis of approximately 600 of the donors. V-gene and J-gene trimming of TCR beta chains was associated with a missense DCLRE1C variant in a later genetic analysis, and the association was replicated in an independent cohort. Specific HLA alleles were associated with 15,000 to 20,000 TCR beta sequences at a false discovery rate of 0.05 in a later analysis. A further reported finding was that TCR beta sequences accurately predicted the HLA-A and HLA-B alleles for most subjects in the first cohort. The authors suggested that the approach could potentially be extended to other disease states and immunological phenotypes. In a later analysis, TCR association rates were found to vary across HLA loci, with the most associated TCRs seen for DRB1 alleles and the fewest for HLA-C alleles. When HLA alleles, especially DR and DQ, strongly co-occurred, TCR associations were difficult to assign to individual alleles. Only TCR beta chains were sequenced in this cohort, and the absence of alpha or paired-chain data limited detectable features. Cytomegalovirus status was reported to be diagnosed by the classifier with high specificity and sensitivity in both the original and validation cohorts. While some public TCRs were present in many individuals, most TCR sequences turned up only very rarely across donors. Because HLA typing was missing for some donors at each locus, association tests included only the typed subset. A cluster of highly shared sequence variants was judged likely to represent a technical artifact of the sequencing pipeline. According to a later analysis, parvovirus B19, influenza, CMV and Epstein-Barr virus appeared linked to several top co-occurrence clusters. A total of 150 or so TCR beta chains were listed by the study as associated with cytomegalovirus. Presence/absence analyses assumed roughly uniform sequencing depth across donors, an assumption that may not hold. Correlated functional status among segregating V segments might reflect linkage disequilibrium, but an unknown experimental factor could not be ruled out.

Receptor amplification or capture employed the immunoSEQ multiplex PCR assay. A mixture of 60 forward primers for TCR Vbeta segments and 13 reverse primers for TCR Jbeta segments was used in the multiplex PCR. The CDR3 region of rearranged TCR beta genes was amplified from genomic DNA by a multiplex PCR assay. The Illumina HiSeq System was used to sequence the amplified TCR beta libraries as 87-base-pair reads. On the study's bioinformatics: A later analysis tallied around 87 million unique TCR beta chains across the 666 repertoires, and approximately 11 million of those chains were shared by two or more donors. Raw reads were error-corrected and collapsed into unique sequences with a nearest-neighbor algorithm that merged closely related sequences to remove PCR and sequencing errors. To assign V, D and J gene segments, CDR3 sequences were aligned to IMGT reference sequences. For a sequence to be retained, a match of at least six nucleotides was required to both a V gene segment and a J gene segment. Rearrangements were classified as productive when the CDR3 lacked stop codons and remained in frame with V and J, and all other rearrangements were classified as non-productive. Following IMGT convention, CDR3 was defined as the stretch from the second conserved V-encoded cysteine up to the conserved J-encoded phenylalanine. Sequences without an unambiguous match to a single V gene segment were excluded from the earlier analysis of almost 600 of the donors. An earlier analysis of several hundred of the donors called V segments functional above 56.7% productive rearrangements and segregating when the between-donor standard deviation exceeded 5%. A statistical classification framework was built for diagnosing cytomegalovirus status from the catalog of TCR beta chain sequences. In a later analysis, TCR nucleotide sequences were compared against IMGT/GENE-DB human TR gene sequences so that V and J genes could be assigned. The TCRdist pipeline was used in a later analysis to assign CDR3 sequences and most-parsimonious VDJ recombination scenarios. In a later analysis, every TCR beta chain was defined by the combination of its CDR3 amino acid sequence and its V-gene family, and reads without a unique V-gene family were dropped. A later analysis removed over 500 highly shared, low-generation-probability nucleotide sequences to deal with suspected cross-contamination and a sequencing artifact. In a later analysis, a clonal expansion index was calculated for each public chain from normalized within-repertoire ranks of inferred template counts. A later analysis computed generation probabilities with a VDJ recombination model fitted to out-of-frame rearrangements, and checked the results against IGoR. A later analysis scored TCR-TCR, TCR-HLA and TCR-CMV co-occurrence with hypergeometric tests, applying a repertoire-size bias correction to TCR pairs. To estimate false discovery rates, a later analysis permuted the HLA or CMV assignments 20 times. In a later analysis, co-occurring TCRs were grouped with DBSCAN, and TCRdist sequence similarity was added when clustering was performed within HLA-allele-positive subsets. Co-occurrence clustering excluded repertoires with fewer than 30,000 or more than 120,000 public chains, plus five with anomalous nucleotide sharing. This is the immuneACCESS table as TCRdb keeps it, with only in-frame sequences that have V and J called. A part of the clones is gone; compared with another copy, unresolved V genes explain less than half, and the rest is unexplained. The D gene and trimming were derived from the DNA, and the V and J assignments and clone size from that table. This sample holds about 130,000 clones; 70% to 80% were observed only once. Of the sample, about 3.1% is held by the ten largest clones.

Concerning this clone: Its specific antigen is unknown. Nothing much larger sits one base from this clone, and base qualities are not available.

For CDR1 and CDR2, the germline V gene (reference sequence) lists LNHDA and SQIVND. From the cysteine through the phenylalanine, the CDR3 covers 13 amino acids. The retained sequence is limited to the CDR3, 39 bases, with the frame set at the first base. The germline V and J ends show losses of 5 bases and 7 bases respectively, and no gene match explains 6 bases of the junction. In total, more than 500 healthy bone marrow donors made up the cohort. Cohort members were all nominally healthy when sampled, although unrecorded immune exposures were likely present. Of the 610 or so cohort members, some 270 had positive CMV serostatus and 350 to 450 had negative CMV serostatus, and CMV serostatus was not recorded for the donor. Each donor provided a peripheral blood sample, and peripheral blood mononuclear cells were used for TCR beta sequencing. The Qiagen DNeasy Blood Extraction Kit was used to extract genomic DNA from the blood cell samples.

The receptor's source is a human donor in good health. Recombination joined TRBV19 with TRBJ1-1, with TRBD1 matching 8 junction bases. The sample taken for sequencing was PBMCs. The CDR3 protein sequence reads: CASSPGTGLEAFF. The DNA is TGTGCCAGTAGTCCTGGGACAGGTCTTGAAGCTTTCTTT. The full variable domain, completed from the reference TRBV19 and TRBJ1-1 proteins outside the CDR3, reads DGGITQSPKYLFRKEGQNVTLSCEQNLNHDAMYWYRQDPGQGLRLIYYSQIVNDFQKGDIAEGYSVSREKKESFPLTVTSAQKNPTAFYLCASSPGTGLEAFFGQGTRLTVV.